These 26 T cell receptor beta chains were all obtained from the same sample, sequenced in a study of molecular identifiers for immune sequencing clone quantification (dated by TCRdb to between 2017 and 2018). Libraries were prepared through PCR. Sequencing was performed on an Illumina HiSeq 4000. The raw public data were reprocessed by TCRdb itself: fastp quality trimming at Q25, MiXCR clonotype calling, in-frame beta chains only. Each CDR3 protein appears once, grouped with its most common genes and DNA. The sample yields about 500,000 distinct CDR3 sequences; roughly a fifth were counted once. 0.65% to 0.95% of the sample belongs to the ten largest clones. The material sequenced was naive CD8+ T cells from blood, with Jurkat cell RNA spiked in. The cell subset or site label of this sample denotes: FACS-sorted CD8+CD4-CCR7+CD45RA+ naive T cells. The receptor source for this set is a human donor in good health. Some libraries in this study had Jurkat cell RNA spiked in.

This clonotype was seen a handful of times. The V call is TRBV20-1, the J call TRBJ2-7; no clear D. Germline CDR1 and CDR2: DFQATT and SNEGSKA (reference sequence). The germline V and J ends were trimmed by 0 bases and 4 bases, with 13 bases remaining between them. There are 14 residues in the CDR3. The CDR3 sequence: CSARDRLLGYEQYF. In DNA, the CDR3 is TGCAGTGCTAGAGATCGACTCCTGGGGTACGAGCAGTACTTC.

This clonotype showed up just a few times. This rearrangement joins TRBV6-1 to TRBJ1-1; D unresolved. V dropped 6 bases and J dropped 7 bases, with 18 bases sitting between them. The CDR3 is 14 amino acids. CDR1 is MNHNS and CDR2 is SASEGT in the germline V gene. The CDR3 here is CASREEGTVLEAFF. The DNA for the CDR3 is TGTGCCAGCAGGGAGGAGGGTACGGTCCTTGAAGCTTTCTTT.

This chain uses TRBV24-1 with TRBJ2-3; a weak D match, TRBD1 (6 bases). Germline V CDR1 and CDR2: KGHDR, SFDVKD. This CDR3 is built from 16 residues. The ends were cut back, 3 bases at V and 2 bases at J, with 14 bases in the middle. CDR3 coding DNA: TGTGCCACCAGTGATAGACAGGACCAGTTCACAGATACGCAGTATTTT. Translation: CATSDRQDQFTDTQYF.

This clonotype was counted many times. The chain recombines TRBV6-5 with TRBJ2-4; D may be TRBD1 (5 bases). Trimming cost V 5 bases and J 1 base, with 15 bases left between them. This CDR3 has 16 amino acids. Germline CDR1 is MNHEY and CDR2 is SVGAGI. The CDR3 DNA is TGTGCCAGCAGTGAAGGGGTTTCAGTCGCCAAAAACATTCAGTACTTC. Its protein product is CASSEGVSVAKNIQYF.

There are many counts of this clonotype. V is TRBV7-9 and J is TRBJ2-5; 7 nucleotides align to TRBD1. Per germline, CDR1 SEHNR and CDR2 FQNEAQ (reference sequence). The V and J ends lost 5 bases and 5 bases, in that order; junction bases with no gene match: 11. This CDR3 comprises 15 residues. The CDR3 sequence: CASSNTGASAETQYF. The CDR3 DNA sequence: TGTGCCAGCAGCAACACAGGGGCCTCCGCGGAGACCCAGTACTTC.

This rearrangement joins TRBV23-1 to TRBJ1-4; 7 bases align to TRBD1. TRBV23-1 is noted as an ORF with a role that remains uncertain. V gave up 3 bases and J gave up 0 bases; unmatched junction bases: 4. This CDR3 spans 16 amino acids. Written as DNA, the CDR3 is TGCGCCAGCAGTCATCGGACAGGTGCAACTAATGAAAAACTGTTTTTT. It yields the protein CASSHRTGATNEKLFF.

This clonotype was seen only a few times. V gene TRBV6-5 combines with J gene TRBJ2-3; 9 bases agree with TRBD2. V lost 2 bases to trimming and J lost 2 bases; unmatched junction nucleotides: 2. The V gene's germline CDR1 is MNHEY and CDR2 SVGAGI. CDR3 length equals 15 residues. The CDR3 sequence: CASSYKRGVTDTQYF. The CDR3, as DNA: TGTGCCAGCAGTTACAAGCGGGGGGTCACAGATACGCAGTATTTT.

This clonotype was seen ten or more times. The chain carries TRBV4-1 and TRBJ2-1; 8 positions agree with TRBD1. This CDR3 is built from 15 residues. Trimming took 6 bases from V and 2 from J; bases not matched to a gene: 6. Germline V gives CDR1 MGHRA, CDR2 YSYEKL. The CDR3 reads CASSTGTGTYNEQFF. CDR3 in DNA: TGCGCCAGCAGTACCGGGACAGGAACCTACAATGAGCAGTTCTTC.

The V gene is TRBV19, the J gene TRBJ2-3, with D possibly being TRBD1 (5 bases). Germline V gene data show CDR1 as LNHDA and CDR2 as SQIVND (reference sequence). V was trimmed by 4 bases and J by 4 bases, leaving 9 bases between them. This CDR3 contains 13 residues. The CDR3 nucleotides read TGTGCCAGTAGTACAGGGTACGCAGATACGCAGTATTTT. It yields the protein CASSTGYADTQYF.

At least ten counts were recorded for this clonotype. The gene calls are TRBV6-2 or TRBV6-3 and TRBJ1-1; D is uncertain. Germline-derived CDR1 and CDR2 are MNHEY and SVGEGT. The CDR3 is made up of 12 amino acids. V gave up 3 bases and J gave up 4 bases, with 6 bases separating them. This chain's CDR3 is CASSYLGTEAFF. CDR3 DNA sequence: TGTGCCAGCAGTTATTTGGGCACTGAAGCTTTCTTT.

The chain recombines TRBV2 with TRBJ1-2; D unclear. This CDR3 spans 13 amino acids. Looked up from germline, CDR1 is SNHLY and CDR2 is FYNNEI. Trimming took 0 bases from V and 4 from J, leaving 6 bases between them. CDR3 nucleotides: TGTGCCAGCAGTGAAGCGATCACCTATGGCTACACCTTC. The encoded protein is CASSEAITYGYTF.

This clonotype was counted a few times. The chain is built from TRBV28 and TRBJ2-5; tentative D call: TRBD2 (6 bases). Trimming stripped 5 bases from V and 5 bases from J, with 15 bases between. CDR1 and CDR2 from the germline V gene are MDHEN and SYDVKM. The CDR3 is 14 amino acids. The CDR3 nucleotides read TGTGCCAGCAGTCCCAACGGGGGTTGGGAGACCCAGTACTTC. Translation: CASSPNGGWETQYF.

A single count supports this clonotype. A read error may explain this, as a much larger clone is one base away. The chain has TRBV27 and TRBJ2-3; D possibly corresponds to TRBD1 (6 bases). The CDR3 length is 14 residues. The germline V gene encodes CDR1 MNHEY and CDR2 SMNVEV (reference sequence). V lost 4 bases, J lost 3 bases, and 11 bases lay in between. The CDR3 sequence is CASSSVQGTDTQYF. The DNA for the CDR3 is TGTGCCAGCAGTTCAGTACAGGGAACAGATACGCAGTATTTT.

This clonotype showed up just a few times. V and J are TRBV11-2 and TRBJ2-3; TRBD1 aligns across 9 bases. Germline V gene lookup returns CDR1 SGHAT and CDR2 FQNNGV. The CDR3 totals 16 residues. The ends lost 5 bases at V and 4 bases at J; junction bases unmatched: 10. The CDR3 reads CASSPIVGQGPDTQYF. The CDR3 DNA reads as TGTGCCAGCAGCCCGATAGTGGGACAGGGACCAGATACGCAGTATTTT.

In this sample, this clonotype turned up many times. The chain combines TRBV5-1 with TRBJ2-2, with unresolved D. Trimming shortened V by 1 base and J by 1 base, and 2 bases separated the two germline ends. The CDR3 totals 13 residues. Germline-derived CDR1 and CDR2 are SGHRS and YFSETQ. In DNA, the CDR3 is TGCGCCAGCAGCTTGAGGAACACCGGGGAGCTGTTTTTT. Its translation is CASSLRNTGELFF.

About this clonotype: A much larger clone sits a single nucleotide away, making a read error possible. The chain has TRBV20-1 and TRBJ2-5; tentative D call: TRBD2 (5 bases). Germline CDR1 reads DFQATT; CDR2 reads SNEGSKA (reference sequence). V lost 6 bases and J 4 bases, leaving 9 bases between the germline ends. CDR3 size: 11 residues. This CDR3 is CSATGSETQYF. The CDR3 nucleotides read TGCAGTGCAACGGGGTCAGAGACCCAGTACTTC.

Note on this clonotype: It is likely a read error, because the conserved phenylalanine at the end of the CDR3 is missing. The chain is built from TRBV29-1 and TRBJ1-3; maybe TRBD1 (5 bases). Germline V lookup: CDR1 SQVTM, CDR2 ANQGSEA. The V and J ends lost 1 base and 0 bases respectively, with 22 bases between them. This CDR3 contains 19 residues. The CDR3 reads CSVEVFGAGDGGSGNTIYS. The CDR3 DNA follows: TGCAGCGTTGAAGTGTTTGGGGCCGGGGATGGCGGCTCTGGAAACACCATATATTCT.

The chain couples TRBV15 to TRBJ1-5; the D gene is possibly TRBD1 (6 bases). Germline lookup yields CDR1 LNHNV and CDR2 YYDKDF (reference sequence). CDR3 length: 14 amino acids. V was clipped by 5 bases and J by 7 bases, with 15 bases between them. CDR3 DNA: TGTGCCACCAGCGTACCAGGGGCTGCACAGCCCCAGCATTTT. This codes for CATSVPGAAQPQHF.

The chain links TRBV6-6 to TRBJ2-3; D not resolved. CDR3 length: 16 residues. Trimming removed 6 bases from V and 0 bases from J, with 16 bases in between. Germline values: CDR1 MNHNY, CDR2 SVGAGI (reference sequence). CDR3 loop: CASSLGIKPSTDTQYF. CDR3 DNA sequence: TGTGCCAGCAGCTTAGGGATAAAACCTAGCACAGATACGCAGTATTTT.

This sequence joins TRBV2 and TRBJ1-1, with TRBD1 matching 9 bases. Germline-derived CDR1 and CDR2 are SNHLY and FYNNEI. This CDR3 comprises 14 residues. Trimming removed 8 bases from V and 6 bases from J; junction bases left unmatched: 10. CDR3 loop: CASGRGQGRSEAFF. Written as DNA, the CDR3 is TGTGCCAGCGGGAGGGGACAGGGAAGGTCTGAAGCTTTCTTT.

This clonotype has a handful of counts. The chain combines TRBV29-1 with TRBJ2-1; D unclear. The germline gives CDR1 SQVTM, CDR2 ANQGSEA. Trimming removed 4 bases at V and 8 bases at J, with 12 bases between. The CDR3 runs to 12 residues. The CDR3 protein is CSVVSSSHEQFF. DNA for the CDR3: TGCAGCGTTGTGTCTAGTAGCCATGAGCAGTTCTTC.

The rearrangement uses TRBV6-1 and TRBJ2-1, with no clear D. V lost 8 bases and J 0 bases, leaving 14 bases between the germline ends. Per germline, CDR1 MNHNS and CDR2 SASEGT. The CDR3 loop spans 15 amino acids. This CDR3 reads CASSSSRSSYNEQFF. The CDR3 DNA is TGTGCCAGCTCGTCCTCCCGGAGCTCCTACAATGAGCAGTTCTTC.

This clonotype was seen repeatedly, ten times or more. The chain uses TRBV12-3 or TRBV12-4 and TRBJ2-2; 10 nucleotides agree with TRBD2. CDR3 length equals 20 residues. V shed 7 bases, J shed 0 bases, and the junction held 17 bases outside the gene matches. The CDR3 coding sequence is TGTGCCAGCACCCCGACACCGGTAGCGGGGGGAGTCTCGAACACCGGGGAGCTGTTTTTT. Amino acid sequence: CASTPTPVAGGVSNTGELFF.

This sequence joins TRBV7-2 and TRBJ2-7; D gene unclear. Germline CDR1 reads SGHTA; CDR2 reads FQGNSA. V was cut by 0 bases and J by 5 bases, with 11 bases left in between. The CDR3 runs 14 residues. The CDR3 region has the DNA TGTGCCAGCAGCTTAGCCGTACGAGTGGACGAGCAGTACTTC. It encodes CASSLAVRVDEQYF. Based on the CDR3 plus reference TRBV7-2 and TRBJ2-7, the full variable domain is GAGVSQSPSNKVTEKGKDVELRCDPISGHTALYWYRQSLGQGLEFLIYFQGNSAPDKSGLPSDRFSAERTGGSVSTLTIQRTQQEDSAVYLCASSLAVRVDEQYFGPGTRLTVT.

V usage is TRBV7-9 and J usage is TRBJ2-3; 7 nucleotides align to TRBD1. Germline V CDR1 and CDR2: SEHNR, FQNEAQ (reference sequence). The CDR3 consists of 15 residues. The V gene end was trimmed by 8 bases and the J gene end by 4 bases; junction bases not matched to a gene: 12. CDR3 nucleotide sequence: TGTGCCAGCGGCTCGACAGGGTCTGGCGCAGATACGCAGTATTTT. Its translation: CASGSTGSGADTQYF.

This clonotype was counted many times. The CDR3: CASSLQAEQFF. CDR3 DNA: TGTGCCAGCAGCTTACAGGCGGAGCAGTTCTTC. V and J are TRBV11-2 and TRBJ2-1; D is unresolved. The CDR3 consists of 11 residues. The V gene lost 2 bases and the J gene lost 10 bases, with 6 bases spanning the gap. The germline CDR1 and CDR2 sequences are SGHAT and FQNNGV.